This T cell receptor (beta chain) was identified during a study of T-cell memory formation after mild COVID-19. Study at large: TCR clusters were largely donor specific.

From the 5' RACE reads, TCRdb called clonotypes with MiXCR, one entry per CDR3 protein. The sample has a few hundred thousand distinct CDR3 sequences, 15% to 20% seen once. Germline V gives CDR1 DFQATT, CDR2 SNEGSKA (reference sequence). V was clipped by 5 bases and J by 2 bases, with 16 bases between them. The CDR3 loop spans 14 amino acids. Note on this clonotype: No antigen is known for it.

Study-level points and caveats: The pre-infection memory compartment contained some responding clones, suggesting cross-reactive memory joined. A second wave of clones peaked on day 37, and their SARS-CoV-2 specificity went unconfirmed.

The TCR was taken from a man aged 18 to 29 who had mild COVID-19 (a few samples of this study predate the infection). Cell type and time point are not known. The V call is TRBV20-1, the J call TRBJ2-7, with D possibly being TRBD1 or TRBD2 (6 bases each). What was sequenced was PBMCs or a T cell subset sorted from them (not recorded which). CDR3: CSAPRRGATYEQYF. As DNA, the CDR3 is TGCAGTGCTCCCAGAAGGGGGGCGACCTACGAGCAGTACTTC.